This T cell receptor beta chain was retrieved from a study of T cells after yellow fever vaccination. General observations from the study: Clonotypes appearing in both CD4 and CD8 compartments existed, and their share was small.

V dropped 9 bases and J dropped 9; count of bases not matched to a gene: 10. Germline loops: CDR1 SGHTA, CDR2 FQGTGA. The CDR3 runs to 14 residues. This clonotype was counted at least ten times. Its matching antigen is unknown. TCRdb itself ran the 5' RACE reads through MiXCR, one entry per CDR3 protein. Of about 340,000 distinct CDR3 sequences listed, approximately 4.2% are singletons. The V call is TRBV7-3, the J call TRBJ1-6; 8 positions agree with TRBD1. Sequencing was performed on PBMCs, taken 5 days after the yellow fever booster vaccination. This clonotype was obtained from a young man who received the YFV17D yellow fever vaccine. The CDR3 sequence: CASAEQGVTSPLHF. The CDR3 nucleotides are TGTGCCAGTGCAGAACAGGGGGTCACTTCACCCCTCCACTTT.